The 17 T cell receptor beta chains presented below share a single source sample, sequenced in a study of cytomegalovirus exposure and HLA in healthy donors. TCRdb's table, derived via immunoSEQ multiplex PCR, lists solely in-frame clones and lacks some. The data show roughly 120,000 clones, with about 93% seen just once and 1% to 1.5% held by the top ten. Sequenced material: PBMCs. All receptors come from a woman under 30 in good health and CMV-seronegative.

V usage is TRBV6-6 and J usage is TRBJ2-7; D perhaps matches TRBD1 (6 bases). The CDR3 is 14 amino acids. The germline CDR1 and CDR2 sequences are MNHNY and SVGAGI (reference sequence). Trimming stripped 8 bases from V and 2 bases from J, with 16 bases between. CDR3 loop: CASRPGQNAYEQYF. The CDR3 region has the DNA TGTGCCAGCCGACCGGGACAAAATGCCTACGAGCAGTACTTC.

This rearrangement joins TRBV4-1 to TRBJ1-5; a weak D match, TRBD1 (5 bases). The CDR3 extends over 14 amino acids. Trimming took 2 bases from V and 5 from J, leaving 10 bases between them. The germline gives CDR1 MGHRA, CDR2 YSYEKL. Written as DNA, the CDR3 is TGCGCCAGCAGCCAAAGACAGCTAGATCAGCCCCAGCATTTT. Translation: CASSQRQLDQPQHF.

This rearrangement joins TRBV6-1 to TRBJ2-2; 8 positions match TRBD1. The germline V gene encodes CDR1 MNHNS and CDR2 SASEGT. Germline trimming cut 3 bases from V and 4 bases from J; bases unmatched to any gene: 4. The CDR3 loop spans 15 amino acids. CDR3 in amino acids: CASSEGQAFTGELFF. In DNA, the CDR3 is TGTGCCAGCAGTGAGGGACAGGCTTTCACCGGGGAGCTGTTTTTT.

The chain links TRBV6-1 to TRBJ1-5; D remains ambiguous. The CDR3 contains 15 residues. The germline V gene encodes CDR1 MNHNS and CDR2 SASEGT. Trimming left V 3 bases short and J 5 bases short, with 14 bases between. The CDR3 loop reads CASSEGFSAYQPQHF. The CDR3, as DNA: TGTGCCAGCAGTGAGGGATTTAGCGCTTATCAGCCCCAGCATTTT.

The chain is built from TRBV4-1 and TRBJ2-1; 9 bases are a match to TRBD2. Unmatched junction bases numbered 4, after V lost 1 base and J lost 0 bases. Germline V CDR1 and CDR2: MGHRA, YSYEKL. The length of the CDR3 is 17 residues. Here the CDR3 DNA reads TGCGCCAGCAGCCAAGCTACTAGCGGGTTCTCCTACAATGAGCAGTTCTTC. Translated, it gives CASSQATSGFSYNEQFF.

Only one count was recorded for this clone. The chain has TRBV5-1 and TRBJ2-3, with D hard to call. Germline values: CDR1 SGHRS, CDR2 YFSETQ. Trimming stripped 4 bases from V and 4 bases from J, with 7 bases between. The CDR3 is 12 residues long. The CDR3: CASSPSADTQYF. The CDR3 nucleotides are TGCGCCAGCAGCCCATCAGCAGATACGCAGTATTTT.

This clone is a singleton in its sample. Distinct nucleotide sequences in the sample also encode this CDR3. The chain recombines TRBV9 with TRBJ2-7; 8 nucleotides align to TRBD2. Germline-derived CDR1 and CDR2 are SGDLS and YYNGEE. V trimming: 0 bases; J trimming: 0 bases; junction bases outside the gene matches: 2. CDR3 length equals 15 residues. In nucleotides, the CDR3 is TGTGCCAGCAGCGTAGGACTAGCGAGCTCCTACGAGCAGTACTTC. This codes for CASSVGLASSYEQYF.

The V gene is TRBV6-5, the J gene TRBJ2-3; no reliable D call. With 2 bases removed from V and 2 bases from J, the gap between germline ends came to 11 bases. CDR1 is MNHEY, CDR2 SVGAGI, per germline. CDR3 length: 15 residues. As DNA, the CDR3 is TGTGCCAGCAGTTACGCTCCATTACTCACAGATACGCAGTATTTT. Translation gives CASSYAPLLTDTQYF.

The chain combines TRBV4-1 with TRBJ2-1, with 8 bases fitting TRBD2. Germline V lookup: CDR1 MGHRA, CDR2 YSYEKL. The V gene end was trimmed by 1 base and the J gene end by 9 bases; junction bases not matched to a gene: 8. There are 15 residues in the CDR3. As DNA, the CDR3 is TGCGCCAGCAGCCAAGTTCCGGGGGGGCCCGGTGAGCAGTTCTTC. Amino acid sequence: CASSQVPGGPGEQFF.

The rearrangement joins TRBV7-9 to TRBJ1-1, with D possibly matching TRBD1 (6 bases). The length of the CDR3 is 14 residues. Deletions cut 2 bases from V and 4 bases from J, with 11 bases between. Germline loops: CDR1 SEHNR, CDR2 FQNEAQ (reference sequence). In DNA form, the CDR3 reads TGTGCCAGCAGCTTAACAGGGAAGGGCACTGAAGCTTTCTTT. Encoded protein: CASSLTGKGTEAFF.

The CDR3 region is CASSDNGSSYNSPLHF. The CDR3 DNA follows: TGTGCCAGCAGTGATAACGGGAGCTCCTATAATTCACCCCTCCACTTT. The J gene is TRBJ1-6, the V gene TRBV2; D not certain. Germline V gene lookup returns CDR1 SNHLY and CDR2 FYNNEI. Trimming shortened V by 3 bases and J by 0 bases, and 9 bases separated the two germline ends. The CDR3 contains 16 residues.

This sequence joins TRBV10-1 and TRBJ2-7, with D perhaps matching TRBD1 (6 bases). The ends were cut back, 3 bases at V and 3 bases at J, with 18 bases in the middle. Germline CDR1 reads WNHNN; CDR2 reads SYGVQD (reference sequence). This CDR3 region has 16 residues. The CDR3 here is CASSDSALQGIYEQYF. CDR3 bases: TGCGCCAGCAGTGATAGTGCTCTTCAGGGGATCTACGAGCAGTACTTC.

Only one count was recorded for this clone. The genes are TRBV27 and TRBJ2-7, with D tentatively TRBD1 (6 bases). CDR1 MNHEY and CDR2 SMNVEV come from the germline V gene (reference sequence). V was cut by 5 bases and J by 6 bases, with 14 bases left in between. The CDR3 has 13 amino acids. For the CDR3, the DNA is TGTGCCAGCAGTACTCACAGGGTCCCCGAGCAGTACTTC. It encodes CASSTHRVPEQYF.

The chain uses TRBV18 and TRBJ1-4; 9 bases fit TRBD1. CDR1 is KGHSH and CDR2 is LQKENI in the germline V gene. This CDR3 is 16 amino acids long. The J segment lost 6 bases and the V segment lost 3 bases, leaving 8 bases of the junction unmatched. The CDR3 coding sequence is TGTGCCAGCTCACCTATAAGGACAGGGGTTCATGAAAAACTGTTTTTT. Its translation is CASSPIRTGVHEKLFF.

This clone was observed a single time. V is TRBV7-2 and J is TRBJ1-2; D gene unclear. The CDR3 totals 13 residues. CDR1 SGHTA and CDR2 FQGNSA come from the germline V gene. The V gene lost 5 bases and the J gene lost 2 bases, with 9 bases spanning the gap. CDR3 coding DNA: TGTGCCAGCAGCCCCAGGTGGAACTATGGCTACACCTTC. Its translation: CASSPRWNYGYTF.

The genes are TRBV4-1 and TRBJ2-7; 8 nucleotides match TRBD2. This CDR3 is built from 18 residues. Germline CDR1 MGHRA, CDR2 YSYEKL. J was trimmed by 0 bases and V by 7 bases; bases with no gene match: 17. DNA of the CDR3: TGCGCCAGCACCGCCCGGGTGGCGGGAGGCCTTAGCTCCTACGAGCAGTACTTC. Amino acids: CASTARVAGGLSSYEQYF.

This clone was picked up one time. The chain links TRBV7-6 to TRBJ2-3; TRBD2 aligns across 11 bases. V shed 5 bases and J 2 bases; nucleotides not matched to a gene: 6. CDR3 size: 16 residues. Germline-derived CDR1 and CDR2 are SGHVS and FNYEAQ. The DNA of the CDR3 is TGTGCCAGCAGCCAAACTAGCGGGGGATTCACAGATACGCAGTATTTT. This translates into CASSQTSGGFTDTQYF.